This TCR beta chain was observed in a study of blood T cell repertoires in COVID-19. Study-wide context: The cDNA or gDNA used as material had been derived from T cells, B-cell-depleted T cells, or PBMCs.

Sequencing used immunoSEQ multiplex PCR; TCRdb keeps in-frame clones, though not all of them. Among about 81,000 clones listed, just over 85% were seen once. Per germline, CDR1 SGHTA and CDR2 FQGNSA. This CDR3 is built from 13 residues. V lost 0 bases and J lost 6, with 8 bases in between. The specimen sequenced was peripheral blood. This TCR was sampled from a woman aged 80 or over with acute or convalescent COVID-19. V usage is TRBV7-2 and J usage is TRBJ1-2; possibly TRBD1 for D (6 bases). The CDR3 coding sequence is TGTGCCAGCAGCTTAGCGGACAGTGATGGCTACACCTTC. Its protein is CASSLADSDGYTF.